This T cell receptor beta chain is drawn from a study of CD8 T cells in Susac syndrome. Sequencing targeted TCR beta in blood CD8+ and CD4+ T cells. Controls comprised healthy donors matched for age and sex. The junction had 9 bases not matched to a gene; V was cut back by 1 base and J by 5 bases. The CDR3 covers 17 residues. Looked up from germline, CDR1 is SQVTM and CDR2 is ANQGSEA. A quantity of about 0.5 to 1 ug RNA underwent reverse transcription using random hexamers. Amplification of TCR beta CDR3 used immunoSEQ multiplex PCR across 54 Vbeta and 13 Jbeta. MiXCR was run by TCRdb on the immunoSEQ multiplex PCR reads, yielding one entry per CDR3 protein. Counted here are about 120,000 distinct CDR3 sequences, 85% to 95% occurring once; the ten biggest clones make up more than 0.09%.

The chain combines TRBV29-1 with TRBJ2-5, with 14 bases identical to TRBD2. This clonotype was obtained from a human donor in good health. Source material: CD4+ T cells from PBMCs. In DNA, the CDR3 is TGCAGCGTTGAAGCTCCGGGACTAGCGGGAGTGAGTGAGACCCAGTACTTC. This translates into CSVEAPGLAGVSETQYF. The variable domain in full, completed from reference TRBV29-1 and TRBJ2-5, reads SAVISQKPSRDICQRGTSLTIQCQVDSQVTMMFWYRQQPGQSLTLIATANQGSEATYESGFVIDKFPISRPNLTFSTLTVSNMSPEDSSIYLCSVEAPGLAGVSETQYFGPGTRLLVL.